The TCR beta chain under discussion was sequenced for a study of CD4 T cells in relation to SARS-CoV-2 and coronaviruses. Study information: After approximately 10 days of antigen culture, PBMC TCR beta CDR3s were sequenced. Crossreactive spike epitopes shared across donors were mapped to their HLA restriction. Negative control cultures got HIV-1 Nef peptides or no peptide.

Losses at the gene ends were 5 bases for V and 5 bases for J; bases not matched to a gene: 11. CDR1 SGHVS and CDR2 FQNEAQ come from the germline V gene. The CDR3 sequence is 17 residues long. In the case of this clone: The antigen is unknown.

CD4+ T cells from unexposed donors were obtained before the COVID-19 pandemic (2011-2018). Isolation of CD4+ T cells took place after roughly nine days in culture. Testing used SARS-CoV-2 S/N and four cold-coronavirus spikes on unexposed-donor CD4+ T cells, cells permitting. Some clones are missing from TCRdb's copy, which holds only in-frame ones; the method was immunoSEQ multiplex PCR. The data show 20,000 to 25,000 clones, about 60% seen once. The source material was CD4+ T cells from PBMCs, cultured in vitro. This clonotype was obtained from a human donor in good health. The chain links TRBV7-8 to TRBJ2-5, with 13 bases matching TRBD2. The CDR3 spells CASSRVLAGGPGETQYF. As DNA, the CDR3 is TGTGCCAGCAGCCGAGTACTAGCGGGAGGGCCGGGGGAGACCCAGTACTTC. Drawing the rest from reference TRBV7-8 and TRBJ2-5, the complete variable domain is GAGVSQSPRYKVAKRGQDVALRCDPISGHVSLFWYQQALGQGPEFLTYFQNEAQLDKSGLPSDRFFAERPEGSVSTLKIQRTQQEDSAVYLCASSRVLAGGPGETQYFGPGTRLLVL.